This paragraph covers one T cell receptor (beta chain) sequence. Its antigen is currently unknown. These data are taken from a study of post-analysis software for immune sequencing data. Study-wide results and limits: Five or six TRBV segments, TRBV5-6, TRBV5-1 and TRBV20-1 among them, were found more frequent in patients than controls.

Researchers reported that TCR beta cDNA libraries carried unique molecular identifiers. TCRdb independently ran MiXCR on the PCR reads; one entry per CDR3 protein. The sample has over 300,000 distinct CDR3 sequences, roughly 35% seen once. Germline loops: CDR1 MNHEY, CDR2 SVGAGI. CDR3 length: 12 residues. Trimming left V 4 bases short and J 11 bases short, with 13 bases between. This TCR was sampled from a girl under 18 with multiple sclerosis. V and J are TRBV6-5 and TRBJ2-3; D may be TRBD2 (5 bases). The sample comprised blood. The CDR3 here is CASSSRGLGQYF. The CDR3, as DNA: TGTGCCAGCAGTTCGCGAGGGTTAGGGCAGTATTTT.